This T cell receptor (beta chain) was captured in a study of OX40 agonist ivuxolimab in advanced cancers. Some background on the complete study: Ivuxolimab, which targeted the costimulatory receptor OX40 (CD134), was an agonistic, fully human IgG2 monoclonal antibody. Patients were allowed to have had prior anti-PD-1, anti-PD-L1 or anti-CTLA-4 therapy, and 40% of the dose-escalation patients had previously received checkpoint inhibitors. Peripheral TCRbeta sequencing was intended to test whether TCR sequence diversity was altered and clonal T-cell expansion was caused by ivuxolimab. A male proportion of 82.7% and a mean age of about 60 years, ranging from 23 to 79, were recorded for the dose-escalation cohort. Three dose-escalation patients achieved partial responses, one with hepatocellular carcinoma and two with cutaneous melanoma. Intravenous ivuxolimab was administered to patients every 2 weeks at six dose levels: 0.01, 0.1, 0.3, 1.5, 3 and 10 mg/kg. The paper covers the monotherapy dose-escalation part of the phase I ivuxolimab trial, which included N ≈ 50 patients. Of the approximately 50 dose-escalation patients, hepatocellular carcinoma was present in around 20, melanoma in roughly 15, renal cell carcinoma in 9 and head and neck cancer in 9. Overall results and qualifications from the work: At doses from 0.1 to 3.0 mg/kg, clonal expansion was seen in both CD4+ and CD8+ blood T cells between baseline and week 6. The antigen specificity of the peripheral T cells that underwent clonal expansion was not determined. In partial responders in the 0.1-3.0 mg/kg groups, normalized peripheral clonal expansion was found to be among the lowest, especially among CD8+ T cells. Low levels of normalized T-cell clonal expansion were also shown by some nonresponding patients. After ivuxolimab, CD8+ T cells had more expanded clones than CD4+ T cells on average.

Inclusive of the bounding cysteine and phenylalanine, the CDR3 is 14 residues long. Just CDR3 DNA is preserved here, 42 bases in frame from base 1. V is cut back by 3 bases and J by 6 bases, with 4 bases in the junction unmatched. The germline V gene (reference sequence) sets CDR1 to LNHDA and CDR2 to SQIVND. Patients with autoimmune disease history or receiving systemic immunosuppression were excluded from the trial. Peripheral blood for TCR sequencing was drawn from every dose cohort at baseline, at cycle 4 day 1 and at cycle 7 day 1. The samples were taken from a phase I, first-in-human, multicenter, open-label dose-escalation trial of ivuxolimab. Adults with locally advanced or metastatic melanoma, renal cell carcinoma, hepatocellular carcinoma or head and neck squamous cell carcinoma were enrolled in the trial. Before TCR sequencing, CD4+ and CD8+ T cells were separately sorted from peripheral blood.

Genomic DNA was isolated from the sorted cells so that the TCRbeta CDR3 region could be sequenced. TCRbeta CDR3 regions were sequenced using the immunoSEQ Assay. This immuneACCESS table, as held by TCRdb, lists in-frame sequences with V and J called but not all clones. Of the missing ones, under half trace to an unresolved V gene in checked studies; the others have no known cause. In all, the sample holds almost 70,000 clones, and approximately 91% of those were seen once. Approximately 0.3% of the sample rests with the top ten. This clone has more than one count but fewer than ten. The clone's antigen remains unknown. The input lacks base qualities; no much larger clone sits a single base away.

The sequencing used CD4+ or CD8+ T cells sorted from blood, collected in a trial of the OX40 agonist ivuxolimab. The receptor comes from an adult with an advanced solid tumor such as melanoma, head and neck, liver or kidney cancer. The rearrangement joined TRBV19 to TRBJ2-2, and TRBD1 aligns with 7 junction nucleotides. The CDR3 region: CASSINRGAGELFF. The nucleotide sequence reads TGTGCCAGTAGTATCAACAGGGGAGCCGGGGAGCTGTTTTTT.